The entry below describes one TCR beta chain. Antigen specificity is unknown. The CDR3 is 15 residues long. The sample belongs to a study of T cell responses to AZD1222 COVID-19 vaccine. Whole-study context: Analysis merged second doses at about 4 or about 12 weeks.

Overall study results and limits: Most donors were white British and more were female, and clonal diversity was possibly underestimated.

Clones were sequenced by immunoSEQ multiplex PCR, and TCRdb holds only the in-frame ones, with some missing. The sample holds under 150,000 clones, about 93% seen once. The TCR sequence derives from an adult in good health. The source material was peripheral blood, sampled on day 0 of AZD1222 vaccination. This chain uses TRBV1 with TRBJ2-3; the DNA was not compared with TRBD2, the D call given in the table. TRBV1 is noted as a pseudogene. The CDR3 coding sequence is TGCACCAGTCCCCCCTCCGCGGGGTACACAGATACGCAGTATTTT. Its protein product is CTSPPSAGYTDTQYF.